This T cell receptor (beta chain) was sequenced for a study of cytomegalovirus exposure and HLA in healthy donors. This clone occurred once. PCR was performed using 60 Vbeta and 13 Jbeta primers. Data came from immunoSEQ multiplex PCR; TCRdb stores just in-frame clones and leaves some out. The table records 83,000 or so clones, 81% of them present only once. This CDR3 contains 14 residues. From germline, CDR1 is MNHEY and CDR2 SMNVEV (reference sequence). V lost 6 bases and J lost 7, with 18 bases in between. This receptor was identified in a woman younger than 45 in good health and CMV-seronegative. The sequenced sample consisted of PBMCs. This chain links TRBV27 with TRBJ1-1; D is perhaps TRBD1 (6 bases). This CDR3 is CASSLFPQGNEAFF. The CDR3 region has the DNA TGTGCCAGCAGCCTTTTCCCTCAGGGGAATGAAGCTTTCTTT.